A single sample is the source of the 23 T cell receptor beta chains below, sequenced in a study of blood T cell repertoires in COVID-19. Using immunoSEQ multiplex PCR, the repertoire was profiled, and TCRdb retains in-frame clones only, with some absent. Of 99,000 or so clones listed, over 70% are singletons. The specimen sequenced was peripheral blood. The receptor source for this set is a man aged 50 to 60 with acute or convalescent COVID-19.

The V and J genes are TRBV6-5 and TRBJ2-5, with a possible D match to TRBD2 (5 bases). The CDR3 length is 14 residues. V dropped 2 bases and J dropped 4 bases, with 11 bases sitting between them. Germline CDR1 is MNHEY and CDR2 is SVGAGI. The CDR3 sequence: CASSYSSERETQYF. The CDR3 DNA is TGTGCCAGCAGTTACAGTAGCGAGAGAGAGACCCAGTACTTC.

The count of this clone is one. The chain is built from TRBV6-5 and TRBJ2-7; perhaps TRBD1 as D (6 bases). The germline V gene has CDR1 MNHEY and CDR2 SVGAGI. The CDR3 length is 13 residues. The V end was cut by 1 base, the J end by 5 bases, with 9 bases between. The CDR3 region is CASSYWPGDEQYF. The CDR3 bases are TGTGCCAGCAGTTACTGGCCAGGGGACGAGCAGTACTTC.

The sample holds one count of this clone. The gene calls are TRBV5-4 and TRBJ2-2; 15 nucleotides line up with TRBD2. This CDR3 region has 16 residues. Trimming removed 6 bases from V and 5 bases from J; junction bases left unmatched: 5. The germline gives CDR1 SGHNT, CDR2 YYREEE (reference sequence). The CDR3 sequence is CASTPGTSGRTGELFF. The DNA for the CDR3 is TGTGCCAGCACCCCAGGGACTAGCGGGAGGACCGGGGAGCTGTTTTTT.

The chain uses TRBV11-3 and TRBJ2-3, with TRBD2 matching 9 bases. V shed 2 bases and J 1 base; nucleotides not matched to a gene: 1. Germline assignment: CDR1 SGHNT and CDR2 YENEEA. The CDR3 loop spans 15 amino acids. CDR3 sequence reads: CASSLRTSGTDTQYF. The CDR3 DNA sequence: TGTGCCAGCAGCTTAAGGACTAGCGGCACAGATACGCAGTATTTT.

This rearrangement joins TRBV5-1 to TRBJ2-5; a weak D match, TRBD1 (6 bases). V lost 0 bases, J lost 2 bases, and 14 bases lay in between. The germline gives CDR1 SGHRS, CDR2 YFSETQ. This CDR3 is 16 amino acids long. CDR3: CASSLVRGPLQETQYF. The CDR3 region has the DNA TGCGCCAGCAGCTTGGTCAGGGGCCCTCTGCAAGAGACCCAGTACTTC.

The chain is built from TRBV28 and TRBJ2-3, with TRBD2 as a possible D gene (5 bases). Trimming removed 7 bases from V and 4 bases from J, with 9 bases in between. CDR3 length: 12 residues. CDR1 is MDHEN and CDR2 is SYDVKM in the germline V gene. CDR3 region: CASTTGSDTQYF. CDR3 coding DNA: TGTGCCAGCACAACGGGGTCAGATACGCAGTATTTT.

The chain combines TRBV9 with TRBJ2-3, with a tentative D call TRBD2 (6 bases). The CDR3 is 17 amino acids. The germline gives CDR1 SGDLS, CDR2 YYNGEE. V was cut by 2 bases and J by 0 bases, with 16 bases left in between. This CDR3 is CASSVEGLDSSTDTQYF. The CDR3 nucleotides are TGTGCCAGCAGCGTCGAGGGACTCGATTCTAGCACAGATACGCAGTATTTT. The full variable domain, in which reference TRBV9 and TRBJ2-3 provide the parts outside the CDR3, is DSGVTQTPKHLITATGQRVTLRCSPRSGDLSVYWYQQSLDQGLQFLIQYYNGEERAKGNILERFSAQQFPDLHSELNLSSLELGDSALYFCASSVEGLDSSTDTQYFGPGTRLTVL.

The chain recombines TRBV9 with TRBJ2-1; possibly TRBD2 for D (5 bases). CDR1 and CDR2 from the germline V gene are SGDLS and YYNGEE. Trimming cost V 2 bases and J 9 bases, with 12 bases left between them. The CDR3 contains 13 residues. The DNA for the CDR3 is TGTGCCAGCAGCGTGACTCCCGGGGTTGAGCAGTTCTTC. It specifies CASSVTPGVEQFF. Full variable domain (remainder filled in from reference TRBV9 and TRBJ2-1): DSGVTQTPKHLITATGQRVTLRCSPRSGDLSVYWYQQSLDQGLQFLIQYYNGEERAKGNILERFSAQQFPDLHSELNLSSLELGDSALYFCASSVTPGVEQFFGPGTRLTVL.

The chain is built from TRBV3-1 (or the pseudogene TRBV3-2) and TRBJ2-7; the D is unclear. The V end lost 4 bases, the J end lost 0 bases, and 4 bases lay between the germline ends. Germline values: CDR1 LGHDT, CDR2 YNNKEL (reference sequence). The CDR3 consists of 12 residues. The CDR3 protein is CASSLSSYEQYF. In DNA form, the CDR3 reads TGTGCCAGCAGCCTTAGCTCCTACGAGCAGTACTTC.

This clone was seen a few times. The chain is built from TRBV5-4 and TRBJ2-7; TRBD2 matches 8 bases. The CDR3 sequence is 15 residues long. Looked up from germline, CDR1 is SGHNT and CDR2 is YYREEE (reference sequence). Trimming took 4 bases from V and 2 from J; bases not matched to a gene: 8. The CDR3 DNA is TGTGCCAGCAGCCCCGGACTAGCTGCTACCTACGAGCAGTACTTC. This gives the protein CASSPGLAATYEQYF.

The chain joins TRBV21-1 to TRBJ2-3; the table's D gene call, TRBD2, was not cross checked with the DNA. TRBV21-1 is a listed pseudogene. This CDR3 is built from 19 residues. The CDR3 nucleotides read TGTGCCAGCAGCAAAGTCCCGTACCGACTAGCGGGAGGGCCACGGACGCAGTATTTT. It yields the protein CASSKVPYRLAGGPRTQYF.

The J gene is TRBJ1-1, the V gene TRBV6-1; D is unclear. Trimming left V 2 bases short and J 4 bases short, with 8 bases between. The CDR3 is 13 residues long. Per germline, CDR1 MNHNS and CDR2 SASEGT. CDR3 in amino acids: CASSELQITEAFF. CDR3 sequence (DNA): TGTGCCAGCAGTGAACTACAGATCACTGAAGCTTTCTTT.

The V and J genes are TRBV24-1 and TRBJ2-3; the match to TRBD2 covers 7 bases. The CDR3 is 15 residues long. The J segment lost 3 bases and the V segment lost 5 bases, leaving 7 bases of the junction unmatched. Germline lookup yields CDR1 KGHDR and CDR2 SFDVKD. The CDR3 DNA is TGTGCCACCAGTGGGGTCGGCGGGAGTACAGATACGCAGTATTTT. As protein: CATSGVGGSTDTQYF.

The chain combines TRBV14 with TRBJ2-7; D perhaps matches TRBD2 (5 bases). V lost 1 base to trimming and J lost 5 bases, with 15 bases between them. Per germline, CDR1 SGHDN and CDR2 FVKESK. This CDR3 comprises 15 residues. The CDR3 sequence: CASSQVSSLAHEQYF. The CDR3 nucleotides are TGTGCCAGCAGCCAAGTCTCGAGCCTAGCTCACGAGCAGTACTTC.

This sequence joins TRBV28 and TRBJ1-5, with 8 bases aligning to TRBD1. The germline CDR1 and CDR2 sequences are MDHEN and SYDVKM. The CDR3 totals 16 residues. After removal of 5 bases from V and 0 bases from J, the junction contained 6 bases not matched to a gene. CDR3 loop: CASSPQGAGSNQPQHF. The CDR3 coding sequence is TGTGCCAGCAGTCCTCAGGGGGCAGGTAGCAATCAGCCCCAGCATTTT.

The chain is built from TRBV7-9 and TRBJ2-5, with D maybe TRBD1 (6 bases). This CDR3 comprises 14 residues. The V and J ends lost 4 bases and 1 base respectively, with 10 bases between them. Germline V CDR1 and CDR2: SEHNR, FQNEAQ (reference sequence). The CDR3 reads CASSSDSPQETQYF. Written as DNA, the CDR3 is TGTGCCAGCAGCTCGGACAGCCCCCAAGAGACCCAGTACTTC.

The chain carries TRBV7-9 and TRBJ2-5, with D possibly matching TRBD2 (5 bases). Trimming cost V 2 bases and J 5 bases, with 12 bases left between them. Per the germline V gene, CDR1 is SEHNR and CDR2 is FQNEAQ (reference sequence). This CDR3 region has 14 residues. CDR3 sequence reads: CASSLSLAGETQYF. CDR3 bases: TGTGCCAGCAGCTTATCGCTAGCTGGGGAGACCCAGTACTTC.

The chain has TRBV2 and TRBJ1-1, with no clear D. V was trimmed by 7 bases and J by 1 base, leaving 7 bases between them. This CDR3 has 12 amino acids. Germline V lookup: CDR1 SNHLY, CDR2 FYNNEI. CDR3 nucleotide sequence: TGTGCCAGCAATGGCAGGAACACTGAAGCTTTCTTT. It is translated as CASNGRNTEAFF. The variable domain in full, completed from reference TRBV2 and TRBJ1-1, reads EPEVTQTPSHQVTQMGQEVILRCVPISNHLYFYWYRQILGQKVEFLVSFYNNEISEKSEIFDDQFSVERPDGSNFTLKIRSTKLEDSAMYFCASNGRNTEAFFGQGTRLTVV.

CDR3 sequence (DNA): TGTGCCAGCAGTGAATTTGCAGGGGGCTACTTGAACACTGAAGCTTTCTTT. As protein: CASSEFAGGYLNTEAFF. This chain connects TRBV25-1 to TRBJ1-1; 8 bases agree with TRBD1. This CDR3 spans 17 amino acids. After removal of 1 base from V and 0 bases from J, the junction contained 7 bases not matched to a gene. Germline V gives CDR1 MGHDK, CDR2 SYGVNS.

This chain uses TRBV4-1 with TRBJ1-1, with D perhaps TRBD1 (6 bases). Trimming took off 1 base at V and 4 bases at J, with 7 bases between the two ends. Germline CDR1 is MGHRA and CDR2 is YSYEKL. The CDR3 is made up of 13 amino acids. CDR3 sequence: CASSQGRGTEAFF. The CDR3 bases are TGCGCCAGCAGCCAAGGCAGGGGCACTGAAGCTTTCTTT.

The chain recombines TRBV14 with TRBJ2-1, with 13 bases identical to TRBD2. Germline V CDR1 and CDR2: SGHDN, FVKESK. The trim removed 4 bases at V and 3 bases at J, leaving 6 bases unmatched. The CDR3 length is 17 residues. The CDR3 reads CASSPTSGRAFYNEQFF. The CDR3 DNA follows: TGTGCCAGCAGCCCCACTAGCGGGAGGGCCTTCTACAATGAGCAGTTCTTC.

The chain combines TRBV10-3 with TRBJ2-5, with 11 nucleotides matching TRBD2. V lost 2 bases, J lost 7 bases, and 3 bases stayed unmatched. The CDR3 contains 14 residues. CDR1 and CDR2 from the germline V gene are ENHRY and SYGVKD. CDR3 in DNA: TGTGCCATCAGTGAGACTAGCGGGAGTGGGACCCAGTACTTC. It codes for CAISETSGSGTQYF.

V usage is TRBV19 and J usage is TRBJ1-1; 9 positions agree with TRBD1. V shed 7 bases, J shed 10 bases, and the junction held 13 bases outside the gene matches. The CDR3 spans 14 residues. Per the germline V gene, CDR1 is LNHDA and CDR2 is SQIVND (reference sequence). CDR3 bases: TGTGCCAGTAATCGGGGAACGGGACAGGGCCTAGCTTTCTTT. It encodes CASNRGTGQGLAFF.